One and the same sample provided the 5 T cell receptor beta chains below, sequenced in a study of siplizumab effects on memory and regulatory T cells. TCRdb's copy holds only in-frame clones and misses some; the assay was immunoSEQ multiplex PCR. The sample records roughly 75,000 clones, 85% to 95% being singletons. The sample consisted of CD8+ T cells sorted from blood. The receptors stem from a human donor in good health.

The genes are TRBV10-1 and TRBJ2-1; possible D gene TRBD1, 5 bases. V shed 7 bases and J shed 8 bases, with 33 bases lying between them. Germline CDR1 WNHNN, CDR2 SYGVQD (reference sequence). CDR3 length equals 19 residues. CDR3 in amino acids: CASKGPSTAHEADWYEQFF. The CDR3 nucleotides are TGCGCCAGCAAGGGCCCCTCGACAGCCCATGAGGCTGACTGGTATGAGCAGTTCTTC.

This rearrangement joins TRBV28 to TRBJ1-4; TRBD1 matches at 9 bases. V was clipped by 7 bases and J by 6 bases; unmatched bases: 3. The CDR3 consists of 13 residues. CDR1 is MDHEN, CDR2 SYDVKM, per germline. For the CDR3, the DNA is TGTGCCAGCACGGGACAGGGATATGAAAAACTGTTTTTT. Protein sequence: CASTGQGYEKLFF.

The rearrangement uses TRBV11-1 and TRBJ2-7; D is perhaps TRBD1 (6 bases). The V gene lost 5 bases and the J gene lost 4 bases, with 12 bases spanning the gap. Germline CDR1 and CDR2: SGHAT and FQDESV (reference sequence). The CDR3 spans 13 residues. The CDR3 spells CASSAGVGYEQYF. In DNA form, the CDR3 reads TGTGCCAGCAGCGCAGGGGTGGGGTACGAGCAGTACTTC.

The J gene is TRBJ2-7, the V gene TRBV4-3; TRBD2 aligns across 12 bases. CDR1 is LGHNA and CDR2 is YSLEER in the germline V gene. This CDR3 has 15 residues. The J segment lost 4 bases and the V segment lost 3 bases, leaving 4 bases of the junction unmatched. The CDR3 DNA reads TGCGCCAGCAGCCACGGACTAGCGGGGCTTTACGAGCAGTACTTC. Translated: CASSHGLAGLYEQYF.

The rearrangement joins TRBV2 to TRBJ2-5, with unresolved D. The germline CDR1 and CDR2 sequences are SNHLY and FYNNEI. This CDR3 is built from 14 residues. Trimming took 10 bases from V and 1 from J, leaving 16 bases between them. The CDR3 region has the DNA TGTGCCATTAGACGGGCCTCCGCCCAAGAGACCCAGTACTTC. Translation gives CAIRRASAQETQYF.